A selection of T cell receptor beta chains follows, all from one sample in a study of response to subunit inactivated influenza vaccine. MiXCR, applied by TCRdb to the RT-PCR reads, yields one record per CDR3 protein. The data show about 540,000 distinct CDR3 sequences, approximately 24% seen once. The sample also formed part of further work on T cells expressing NK-cell markers.

The specimen was CD4+ T cells sorted from PBMCs, collected about 13 days after vaccination. The receptor set was obtained from a man aged 45 to 65 who received an inactivated influenza vaccine. The CDR3 runs from the conserved cysteine through the conserved F or W.

V,J,CDR3
TRBV5-1,TRBJ1-3,CASSASGLGNTIYF
TRBV5-1,TRBJ2-2,CASRGGQDMNTGELFF
TRBV5-1,TRBJ2-7,CASSDGLGKGEQYF
TRBV29-1,TRBJ2-2,CSGGGSTGELFF
TRBV3-1,TRBJ2-7,CASSQDPRAAYEQYF
TRBV12-3/TRBV12-4,TRBJ2-5,CASSPLDREETQYF
TRBV5-5,TRBJ2-7,CASSSWGYSYEQYF
TRBV18,TRBJ2-7,CASSPLAGHYEQYF
TRBV24-1,TRBJ2-7,CATSESTGTGDREQYF
TRBV3-1,TRBJ2-7,CASSQASGGTSYEQYF
TRBV5-1,TRBJ2-3,CASSEEGGDTQYF
TRBV5-1,TRBJ1-1,CASSLGQGFGNTEAFF
TRBV5-1,TRBJ1-2,CASSSMTGIGSGYTF
TRBV5-1,TRBJ2-5,CASSLTLTGVETQYF
TRBV20-1,TRBJ2-3,CSARGGRWETVPQYF
TRBV3-1,TRBJ2-2,CASISRLGATGELFF
TRBV2,TRBJ2-7,CASSLDRRTYEQYF
TRBV27,TRBJ1-6,CASRRQGEAGNSPLHF
TRBV29-1,TRBJ2-5,CSVEDRTGMKTQYF
TRBV20-1,TRBJ2-1,CSARVREANQFF
TRBV11-2,TRBJ2-1,CASSPRGFSYNEQFF
TRBV5-1,TRBJ2-7,CASSRTSGVYEQYF
TRBV19,TRBJ2-3,CASRWDPSTDTQYF
TRBV15,TRBJ2-4,CATSREGWGVGKNIQYF
TRBV20-1,TRBJ2-5,CSAKGTGIVETQYF
TRBV11-2,TRBJ2-2,CASSSQGGGELFF
TRBV2,TRBJ2-1,CASSYSGDPGEQFF
TRBV6-2/TRBV6-3,TRBJ2-5,CASTLDNFNGAQYF
TRBV7-2,TRBJ1-5,CASSLGLGYQPQHF
TRBV29-1,TRBJ2-7,CSVQGGSYEQYF
TRBV5-1,TRBJ2-1,CASSWGENNEQFF
TRBV20-1,TRBJ2-5,CSARDGGGPGETQYF
TRBV19,TRBJ2-1,CASSPQGLRYNEQFF
TRBV4-1,TRBJ2-7,CASSQARSGGEQYF
TRBV4-1,TRBJ1-1,CASSRLSLGTEAFF
TRBV5-6,TRBJ1-1,CASSETGRGNTEAFF
TRBV20-1,TRBJ1-1,CSARSPWGPEAFF
TRBV27,TRBJ2-7,CASSPRGLEARQYF
TRBV3-1,TRBJ2-7,CASSQPGLATSYEQYF
TRBV10-3,TRBJ2-2,CAIGPGQGGELFF
TRBV20-1,TRBJ2-1,CSALRRTGGNEQFF
TRBV10-3,TRBJ2-7,CAISDRGLTTYEQYF
TRBV6-2/TRBV6-3,TRBJ2-2,CASSTGLAGPTGELFF
TRBV6-4,TRBJ2-7,CANSTGTSFGEQYF
TRBV5-1,TRBJ2-1,CASSSGVGQFF
TRBV2,TRBJ1-6,CASTGQYNSPLHF
TRBV3-1,TRBJ1-3,CASSPSAGGGRNTIYF
TRBV30,TRBJ1-6,CAHMRGGYNSPLHF
TRBV3-1,TRBJ2-2,CASSHRQGYTGELFF